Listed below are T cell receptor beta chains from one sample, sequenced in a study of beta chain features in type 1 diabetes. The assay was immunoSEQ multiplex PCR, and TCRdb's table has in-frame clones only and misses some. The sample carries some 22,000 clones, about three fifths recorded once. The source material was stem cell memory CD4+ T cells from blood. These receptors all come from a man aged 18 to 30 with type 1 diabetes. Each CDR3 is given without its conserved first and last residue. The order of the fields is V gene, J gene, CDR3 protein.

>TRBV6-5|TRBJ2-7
ASSYSITGWAYEQY
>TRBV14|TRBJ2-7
ASSRAGTSGSSYEQY
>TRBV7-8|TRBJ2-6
ASTWSFSGANVLT
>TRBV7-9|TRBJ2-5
ASSSEETQY
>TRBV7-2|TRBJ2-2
ASSFSTGATGELF
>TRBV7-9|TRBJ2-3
ASSTKGGADTQY
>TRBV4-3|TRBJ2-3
ASSLSGGGDTQY
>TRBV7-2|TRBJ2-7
ASSSISYEQY
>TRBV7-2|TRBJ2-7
ASSEGSPTYEQY
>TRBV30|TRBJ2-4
AWSGGTGGSIQY
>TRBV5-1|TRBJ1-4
ASSLVGAGLGEKLF
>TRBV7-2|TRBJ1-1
ATDTFMNTEAF
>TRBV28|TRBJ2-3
ASRTTYFGTATDTQY
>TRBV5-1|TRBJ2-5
ASSLGTAEETQY
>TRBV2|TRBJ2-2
ASSQGHTGELF
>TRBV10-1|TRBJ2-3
ASSETSGNTDTQY
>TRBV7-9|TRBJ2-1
ASSRRTGEKVNEQF
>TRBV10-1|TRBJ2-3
ASSTDRGRETDTQY
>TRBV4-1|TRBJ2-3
ASSQTGLAGDDTQY
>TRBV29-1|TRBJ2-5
SVVGTGDETQY
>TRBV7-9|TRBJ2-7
ASSLGQASGSYEQY
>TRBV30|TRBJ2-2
AWSVAGADGELF
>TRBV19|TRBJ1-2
ASTLPGQIYGYT
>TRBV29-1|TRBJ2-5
SVEDRPTSGRVLIPGTQY
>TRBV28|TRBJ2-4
AIQTGGLAKNIQY
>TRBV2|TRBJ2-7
ASNMDREREQY
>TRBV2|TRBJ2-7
ASSGAGTGDYEQY
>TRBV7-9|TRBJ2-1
ASSDRDFYNEQF
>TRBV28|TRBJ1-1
ASSLDSMNTEAF
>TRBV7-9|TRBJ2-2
ASSIVIQAGELF
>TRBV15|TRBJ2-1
ATSRDRRAQF
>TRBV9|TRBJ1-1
ASSGHMNTEAF
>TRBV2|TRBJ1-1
ASSRVNTEAF
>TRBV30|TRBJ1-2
AWGLQGGDGYT
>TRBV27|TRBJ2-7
ASSLKSEGSYEQY
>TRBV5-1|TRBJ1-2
ASSLQQGSSGYT
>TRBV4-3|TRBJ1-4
ASSLHFNRVGEKLF
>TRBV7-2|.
ASSFALAGETEQY
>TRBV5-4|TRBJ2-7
ASSYPGTSGGGEQY
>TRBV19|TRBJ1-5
ASSSPGQGLGNQPQH
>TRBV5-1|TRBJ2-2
ASSYRDRVYAGELF
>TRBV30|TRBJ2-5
AWDFTGSQETQY
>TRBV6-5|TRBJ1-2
ATSGQYGYT
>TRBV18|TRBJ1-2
ASSPRDRGSGGYT